This T cell receptor (beta chain) came from a study of blood T cells in healthy people across ages (dated by TCRdb to 2014 to 2015). Notes on the research overall: Template switching captured roughly one uniquely barcoded TCR beta cDNA molecule per two T cells in model experiments. Age-related changes in TCR beta repertoire diversity were measured in the study by deep sequencing normalized with unique cDNA molecular identifiers. The donors were divided into four age groups: young (average about 15 years), middle-aged (around 37), aged (roughly 60) and long-lived (82). To avoid experimental bias, donors of different ages were spread randomly across the sequencing lanes. For two donors (one aged 18 to 29 and one aged 80 or older), the study analyzed two additional independent replicas of 1 million unique cDNA reads from the same blood draw.

Systemically healthy Caucasian individuals from Russia, roughly 40 in total and aged about 6 to 95 years, were included as donors. Each donor gave ten milliliters of peripheral blood, collected into EDTA-treated Vacutainer tubes. Ficoll-Paque density-gradient centrifugation was used to isolate PBMCs, with at least 7 million per sample. Total RNA was extracted from PBMCs with Trizol reagent, with at least 5 micrograms obtained per sample. Naive CD45RAhigh/CD27high T cell percentages were measured by flow cytometry on a PBMC aliquot from every donor. Findings and caveats that apply to the study as a whole: As age increased, observed TCR beta diversity per million T cells dropped in a roughly linear way, and a significant reduction was already evident by age 40. Estimates of total diversity based on one million sequenced T cells were regarded as lower bounds and as underestimates. Since profiling was done on bulk unsorted PBMCs, naive and antigen-experienced compartments could not be conclusively compared. A strong correlation was found between observed TCR beta diversity and the percentage of naive T cells measured by flow cytometry. Compared with the aged group, the long-lived group had more naive CD4+ T cells, fewer expanded clones and increased TCR diversity, suggesting age selection. Because the CMV infection status of the donors was unknown, age-related changes in expanded clonotypes may potentially have been confounded.

For this clonotype: This receptor's antigen is unknown. No much larger clone exists at a distance of one base, and base qualities are not known.

The trim is 6 bases for V and 7 bases for J, with a gap of 16 bases between the germline ends. Taken from cysteine to phenylalanine, the CDR3 has 13 residues. Just the 39-base CDR3 DNA is kept, in frame starting at base 1. The CDR1 and CDR2 encoded by the germline V gene (reference sequence) are DFQATT and SNEGSKA. The method was 5' RACE. Sequencing relied on an Illumina HiSeq 2500. A second PCR of about 7 to 12 cycles was run with a J-beta primer mix and a sample-barcoded 5' primer. A unique molecular identifier was introduced onto each TCR beta cDNA molecule by a template-switch 5' adaptor carrying 12 random nucleotides. Each sample yielded at least 3 million CDR3-containing paired-end reads. All of the RNA was converted into first-strand cDNA using the Mint cDNA synthesis kit, with a TRBC-specific oligonucleotide serving as the primer. Following uracil-DNA glycosylase treatment, a first 18-cycle PCR with universal primers M1SS and BC2_uni_R was performed on all cDNA. Under the source paper's analysis protocol: For normalization, 1 million high-quality reads were randomly selected from each sample, with every read carrying a distinct molecular identifier. Reads sharing molecular identifiers were discarded rather than binned into consensus sequences. MiTCR, run with a Q25 quality threshold and the strictest error-elimination algorithm, handled CDR3 identification, clonotype clustering and error correction. A nonparametric unseen species model with Euler transformation was used to estimate a lower bound on total TCR beta diversity. TCRdb redid the processing of the public reads, applying fastp at Q25 and MiXCR, and retained in-frame beta chains. CDR3 protein duplicates are merged, each entry listing the most common genes and DNA. Clone size and V and J calls follow TCRdb, not the original study. Within this sample are hundreds of thousands of distinct CDR3 sequences, with around 21% of them counted one time only. Together, the top ten hold 3% to 4% of the sample.

The sequenced material came from blood. The TCR sequence derives from a man between 65 and 80 years old in good health. The V and J segments used are TRBV20-1 and TRBJ1-5, with the D gene not confidently named. CDR3 sequence: CSARRPGGQPQHF. The DNA sequence follows: TGCAGTGCCCGGAGGCCAGGTGGACAGCCCCAGCATTTT.